This entry lists 13 T cell receptor beta chains sequenced from one sample in a study of cytomegalovirus exposure and HLA in healthy donors. Libraries were prepared by immunoSEQ multiplex PCR; TCRdb keeps only in-frame clonotypes and omits some of them. The top ten hold roughly 7% of the sample, which has some 180,000 clones, around nine tenths seen once. Sequencing input: PBMCs. The receptors shown here come from a young man in good health and CMV-seropositive.

The rearrangement uses TRBV2 and TRBJ1-1, with D possibly matching TRBD1 (6 bases). The V end was cut by 6 bases, the J end by 4 bases, with 15 bases between. The CDR3 runs to 14 residues. Germline lookup yields CDR1 SNHLY and CDR2 FYNNEI. This CDR3 reads CASRGRGVATEAFF. In nucleotides, the CDR3 is TGTGCCAGCAGGGGCAGGGGTGTCGCCACTGAAGCTTTCTTT.

The V and J genes are TRBV18 and TRBJ1-4; TRBD1 matches at 8 bases. Germline V gene lookup returns CDR1 KGHSH and CDR2 LQKENI. V shed 3 bases, J shed 8 bases, and the junction held 5 bases outside the gene matches. The CDR3 consists of 14 residues. The CDR3 DNA follows: TGTGCCAGCTCACCCGACAGGGGAAGCGAAAAACTGTTTTTT. This gives the protein CASSPDRGSEKLFF.

The chain has TRBV25-1 and TRBJ2-2; D remains unclear. The CDR3 length is 14 residues. V gave up 4 bases and J gave up 8 bases, with 14 bases separating them. Germline V gives CDR1 MGHDK, CDR2 SYGVNS. The CDR3 loop is CASSVSGATGELFF. CDR3 bases: TGTGCCAGCAGTGTCTCGGGCGCCACAGGGGAGCTGTTTTTT.

The chain employs TRBV15 and TRBJ2-7; D unclear. The CDR3 extends over 14 amino acids. The germline CDR1 and CDR2 sequences are LNHNV and YYDKDF (reference sequence). The V and J ends lost 0 bases and 6 bases respectively, with 12 bases between them. CDR3 sequence: CATSREGRALEQYF. The CDR3 region has the DNA TGTGCCACCAGCAGAGAAGGACGGGCTCTCGAGCAGTACTTC.

The chain couples TRBV11-1 to TRBJ2-7, with TRBD1 identical over 10 bases. The germline V gene has CDR1 SGHAT and CDR2 FQDESV (reference sequence). V gave up 5 bases and J gave up 7 bases; unmatched junction bases: 8. The CDR3 covers 14 residues. The CDR3 coding sequence is TGTGCCAGCAGCCCCCGGGGACAGGGGAGTGAGCAGTACTTC. Amino acid sequence: CASSPRGQGSEQYF.

The genes are TRBV5-1 and TRBJ1-1; TRBD1 agrees at 7 bases. After removal of 0 bases from V and 4 bases from J, the junction contained 3 bases not matched to a gene. The CDR3 is 14 amino acids. Germline V lookup: CDR1 SGHRS, CDR2 YFSETQ. The CDR3 DNA reads as TGCGCCAGCAGCTTGGGGGCAGGGGGCACTGAAGCTTTCTTT. Translating gives CASSLGAGGTEAFF.

J is TRBJ2-6 and V is TRBV4-3; D not certain. V lost 7 bases to trimming and J lost 0 bases, with 7 bases between them. Per the germline V gene, CDR1 is LGHNA and CDR2 is YSLEER. The CDR3 has 14 residues. The DNA for the CDR3 is TGCGCCAGCACCCCGACCTCTGGGGCCAACGTCCTGACTTTC. It codes for CASTPTSGANVLTF.

V gene TRBV4-3 combines with J gene TRBJ1-1, with D unresolved. Trimming took off 4 bases at V and 1 base at J, with 10 bases between the two ends. The CDR3 sequence is 14 residues long. Germline V gene data show CDR1 as LGHNA and CDR2 as YSLEER. CDR3 residues: CASSRRSPNTEAFF. CDR3 DNA: TGCGCCAGCAGCCGCCGGAGTCCGAACACTGAAGCTTTCTTT.

The chain links TRBV20-1 to TRBJ1-1; D unresolved. In germline, CDR1 is DFQATT, CDR2 SNEGSKA (reference sequence). CDR3 size: 8 residues. Trimming removed 3 bases at V and 8 bases at J, with 1 base between. Written as DNA, the CDR3 is TGCAGTGCTAGGGAAGCTTTCTTT. Its translation is CSAREAFF.

The V gene is TRBV10-3, the J gene TRBJ2-1; no clear D gene. The V gene's germline CDR1 is ENHRY and CDR2 SYGVKD. The CDR3 runs to 15 residues. Trimming took off 2 bases at V and 0 bases at J, with 8 bases between the two ends. The CDR3 DNA reads as TGTGCCATCAGTGAGGCCATTGACTCCTACAATGAGCAGTTCTTC. Encoded protein: CAISEAIDSYNEQFF.

The rearrangement uses TRBV2 and TRBJ2-7; no definite D call. Germline values: CDR1 SNHLY, CDR2 FYNNEI. The V and J ends lost 0 bases and 0 bases respectively, with 12 bases between them. The CDR3 is 16 amino acids. The CDR3: CASSEAGATISYEQYF. CDR3 sequence (DNA): TGTGCCAGCAGTGAAGCCGGCGCGACGATCTCCTACGAGCAGTACTTC. Together with reference TRBV2 and TRBJ2-7, the CDR3 gives the full variable domain: EPEVTQTPSHQVTQMGQEVILRCVPISNHLYFYWYRQILGQKVEFLVSFYNNEISEKSEIFDDQFSVERPDGSNFTLKIRSTKLEDSAMYFCASSEAGATISYEQYFGPGTRLTVT.

The chain links TRBV6-5 to TRBJ1-2; D not resolved. CDR1 MNHEY and CDR2 SVGAGI come from the germline V gene. Trimming cost V 6 bases and J 2 bases, with 10 bases left between them. The length of the CDR3 is 13 residues. CDR3 sequence reads: CASSVTQNYGYTF. DNA for the CDR3: TGTGCCAGCAGCGTAACACAGAACTATGGCTACACCTTC.

The gene calls are TRBV5-6 and TRBJ2-7; 10 bases are a match to TRBD2. Trimming took 7 bases from V and 3 from J; bases not matched to a gene: 7. The CDR3 has 14 amino acids. Germline lookup yields CDR1 SGHDT and CDR2 YYEEEE. The CDR3 coding sequence is TGTGCCAGCGGCCGGCCTAGCGGGAGCTACGAGCAGTACTTC. This codes for CASGRPSGSYEQYF.